This T cell receptor (beta chain) came from a study of blood T cells in healthy people across ages. The second PCR ran about 6 to 12 cycles with a sample-barcoded 5' primer and J-beta primers. TCRdb re-analysed the 5' RACE reads in MiXCR, keeping a single row per CDR3 protein. The sample yields about 720,000 distinct CDR3 sequences, 20% to 25% seen once. Findings and limits, study-wide: Any conclusive comparison of naive versus antigen-experienced cells was prevented by using unsorted PBMCs.

The CDR3 runs to 13 residues. CDR1 MDHEN and CDR2 SYDVKM come from the germline V gene. V lost 2 bases and J lost 6, with 10 bases in between. In this sample, this clonotype turned up a few times. Antigen: not known. These sequences were also reported in another study, on T cells of mothers and their children. That source notes: None of the identified T cell clones proved to be persistent microchimeric clones.

Sequences were obtained from blood. This TCR was sampled from a boy aged 10-17 years in good health. V usage is TRBV28 and J usage is TRBJ2-5; D uncertain. The CDR3 here is CASSLPTIQTQYF. CDR3 coding DNA: TGTGCCAGCAGTTTACCAACGATCCAGACCCAGTACTTC.